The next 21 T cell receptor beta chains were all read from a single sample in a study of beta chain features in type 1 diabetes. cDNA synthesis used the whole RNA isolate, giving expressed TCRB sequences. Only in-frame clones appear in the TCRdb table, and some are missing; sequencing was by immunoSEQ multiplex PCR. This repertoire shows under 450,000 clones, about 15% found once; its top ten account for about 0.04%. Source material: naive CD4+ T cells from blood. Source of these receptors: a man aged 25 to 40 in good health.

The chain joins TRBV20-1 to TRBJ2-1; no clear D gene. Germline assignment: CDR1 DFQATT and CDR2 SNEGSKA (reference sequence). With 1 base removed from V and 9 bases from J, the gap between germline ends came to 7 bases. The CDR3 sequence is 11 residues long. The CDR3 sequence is CSARVLGEQFF. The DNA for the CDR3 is TGCAGTGCTAGAGTCCTAGGTGAGCAGTTCTTC.

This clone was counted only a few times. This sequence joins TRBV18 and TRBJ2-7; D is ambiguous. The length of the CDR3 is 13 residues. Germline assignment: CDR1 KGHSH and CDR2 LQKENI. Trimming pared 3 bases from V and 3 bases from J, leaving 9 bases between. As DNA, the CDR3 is TGTGCCAGCTCACCGACGGATTTCTACGAGCAGTACTTC. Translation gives CASSPTDFYEQYF.

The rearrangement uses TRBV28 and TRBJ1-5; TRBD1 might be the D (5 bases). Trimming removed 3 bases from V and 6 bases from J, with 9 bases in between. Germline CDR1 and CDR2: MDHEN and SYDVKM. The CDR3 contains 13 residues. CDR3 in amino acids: CASSFPGGQPQHF. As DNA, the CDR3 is TGTGCCAGCAGTTTTCCGGGGGGTCAGCCCCAGCATTTT.

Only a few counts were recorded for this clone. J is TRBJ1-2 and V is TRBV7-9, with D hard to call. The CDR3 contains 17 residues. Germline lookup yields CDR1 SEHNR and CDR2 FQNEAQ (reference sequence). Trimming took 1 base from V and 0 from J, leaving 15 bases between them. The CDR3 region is CASSLESGGGPNYGYTF. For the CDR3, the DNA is TGTGCCAGCAGCTTAGAGAGCGGTGGTGGGCCTAACTATGGCTACACCTTC.

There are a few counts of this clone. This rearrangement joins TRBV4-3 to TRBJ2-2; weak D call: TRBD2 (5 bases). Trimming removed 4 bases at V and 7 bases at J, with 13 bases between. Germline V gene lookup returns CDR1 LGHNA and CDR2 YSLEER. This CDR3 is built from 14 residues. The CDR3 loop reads CASSRQEVGGELFF. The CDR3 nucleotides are TGCGCCAGCAGCCGCCAGGAGGTTGGCGGGGAGCTGTTTTTT.

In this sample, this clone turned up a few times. The CDR3: CASSALAGQETQYF. DNA for the CDR3: TGTGCCAGCAGCGCACTAGCGGGCCAAGAGACCCAGTACTTC. The chain recombines TRBV7-2 with TRBJ2-5; 9 bases fit TRBD2. The CDR3 contains 14 residues. Germline V gene sequence: CDR1 SGHTA, CDR2 FQGNSA. Unmatched junction bases numbered 2, after V lost 5 bases and J lost 1 base.

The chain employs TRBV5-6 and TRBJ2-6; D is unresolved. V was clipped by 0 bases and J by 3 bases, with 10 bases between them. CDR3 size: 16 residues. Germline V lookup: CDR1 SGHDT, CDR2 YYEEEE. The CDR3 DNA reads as TGTGCCAGCAGCTTGGAAGGGTTTTATGGGGCCAACGTCCTGACTTTC. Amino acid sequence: CASSLEGFYGANVLTF.

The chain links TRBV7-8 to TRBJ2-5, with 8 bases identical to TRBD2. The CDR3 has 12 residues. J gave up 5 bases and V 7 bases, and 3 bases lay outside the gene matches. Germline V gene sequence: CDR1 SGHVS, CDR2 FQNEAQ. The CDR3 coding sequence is TGTGCCAGCAAGCGGGAGTTGGAGACCCAGTACTTC. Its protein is CASKRELETQYF. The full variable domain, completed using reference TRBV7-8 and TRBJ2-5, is GAGVSQSPRYKVAKRGQDVALRCDPISGHVSLFWYQQALGQGPEFLTYFQNEAQLDKSGLPSDRFFAERPEGSVSTLKIQRTQQEDSAVYLCASKRELETQYFGPGTRLLVL.

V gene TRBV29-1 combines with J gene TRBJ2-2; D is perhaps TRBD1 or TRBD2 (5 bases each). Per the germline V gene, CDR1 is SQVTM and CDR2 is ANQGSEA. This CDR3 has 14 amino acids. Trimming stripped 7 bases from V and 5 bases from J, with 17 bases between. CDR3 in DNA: TGCAGCGCCGGGACGTCACGAGTTACCGGGGAGCTGTTTTTT. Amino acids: CSAGTSRVTGELFF.

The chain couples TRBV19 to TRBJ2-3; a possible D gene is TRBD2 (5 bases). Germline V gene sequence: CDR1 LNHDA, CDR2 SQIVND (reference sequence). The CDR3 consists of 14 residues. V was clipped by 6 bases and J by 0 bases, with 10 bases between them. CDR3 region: CASRMRGSTDTQYF. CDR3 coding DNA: TGTGCCAGTAGGATGAGAGGGAGCACAGATACGCAGTATTTT.

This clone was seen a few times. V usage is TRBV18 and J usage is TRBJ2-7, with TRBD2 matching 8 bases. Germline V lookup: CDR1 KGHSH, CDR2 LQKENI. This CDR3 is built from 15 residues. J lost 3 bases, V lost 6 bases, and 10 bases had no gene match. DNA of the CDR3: TGTGCCAGCTCCCGCACTAGCGGTGGAGGCTACGAGCAGTACTTC. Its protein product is CASSRTSGGGYEQYF. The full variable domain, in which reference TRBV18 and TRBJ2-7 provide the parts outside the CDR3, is NAGVMQNPRHLVRRRGQEARLRCSPMKGHSHVYWYRQLPEEGLKFMVYLQKENIIDESGMPKERFSAEFPKEGPSILRIQQVVRGDSAAYFCASSRTSGGGYEQYFGPGTRLTVT.

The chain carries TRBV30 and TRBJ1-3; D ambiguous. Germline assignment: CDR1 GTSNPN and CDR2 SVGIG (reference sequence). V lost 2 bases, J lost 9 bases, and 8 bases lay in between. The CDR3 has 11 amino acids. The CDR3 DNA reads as TGTGCCTGGAGTCGGATCGGCACCATATATTTT. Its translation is CAWSRIGTIYF.

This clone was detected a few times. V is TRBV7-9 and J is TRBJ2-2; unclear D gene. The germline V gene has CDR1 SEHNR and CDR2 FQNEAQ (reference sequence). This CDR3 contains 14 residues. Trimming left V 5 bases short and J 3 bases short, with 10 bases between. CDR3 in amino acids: CASSLARYTGELFF. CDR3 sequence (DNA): TGTGCCAGCAGCCTCGCCAGATACACCGGGGAGCTGTTTTTT.

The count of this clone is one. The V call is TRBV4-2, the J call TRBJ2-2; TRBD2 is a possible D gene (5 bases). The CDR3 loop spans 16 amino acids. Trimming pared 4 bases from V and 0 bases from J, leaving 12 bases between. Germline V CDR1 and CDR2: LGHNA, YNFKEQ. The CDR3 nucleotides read TGTGCCAGCAGCCCCTGGACGGGGACGAACACCGGGGAGCTGTTTTTT. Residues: CASSPWTGTNTGELFF.

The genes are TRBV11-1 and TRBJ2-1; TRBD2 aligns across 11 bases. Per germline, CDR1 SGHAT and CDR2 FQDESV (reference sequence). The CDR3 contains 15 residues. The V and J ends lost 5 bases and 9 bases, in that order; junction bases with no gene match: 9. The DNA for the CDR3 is TGTGCCAGCAGCGTGGAACTAGCGGGAGTTGGTGAGCAGTTCTTC. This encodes CASSVELAGVGEQFF.

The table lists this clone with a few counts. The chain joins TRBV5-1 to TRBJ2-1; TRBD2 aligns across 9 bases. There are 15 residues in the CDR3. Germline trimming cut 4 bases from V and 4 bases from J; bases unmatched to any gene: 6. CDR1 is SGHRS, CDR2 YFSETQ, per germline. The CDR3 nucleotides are TGCGCCAGCAGCCCCATAGCGGGGGCGTACAATGAGCAGTTCTTC. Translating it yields CASSPIAGAYNEQFF.

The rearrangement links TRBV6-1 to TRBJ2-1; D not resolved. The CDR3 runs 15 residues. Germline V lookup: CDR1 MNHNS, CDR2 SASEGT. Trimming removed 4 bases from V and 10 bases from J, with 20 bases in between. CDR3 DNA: TGTGCCAGCAGTGCAGCTACAGCTCCGAGGAACGAGCAGTTCTTC. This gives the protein CASSAATAPRNEQFF.

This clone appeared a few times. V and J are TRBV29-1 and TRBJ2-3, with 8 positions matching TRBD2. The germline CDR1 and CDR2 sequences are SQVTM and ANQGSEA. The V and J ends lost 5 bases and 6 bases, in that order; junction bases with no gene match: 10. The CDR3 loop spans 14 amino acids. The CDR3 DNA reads TGCAGCGTTACTAGCGGTGTCGGTCTCGATACGCAGTATTTT. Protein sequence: CSVTSGVGLDTQYF.

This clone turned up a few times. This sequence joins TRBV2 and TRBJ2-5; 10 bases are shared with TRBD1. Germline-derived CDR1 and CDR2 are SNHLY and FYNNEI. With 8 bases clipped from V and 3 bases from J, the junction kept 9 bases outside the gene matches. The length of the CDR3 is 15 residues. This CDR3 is CASYRDRGGEETQYF. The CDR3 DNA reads TGTGCCAGCTACCGGGACAGGGGAGGGGAAGAGACCCAGTACTTC.

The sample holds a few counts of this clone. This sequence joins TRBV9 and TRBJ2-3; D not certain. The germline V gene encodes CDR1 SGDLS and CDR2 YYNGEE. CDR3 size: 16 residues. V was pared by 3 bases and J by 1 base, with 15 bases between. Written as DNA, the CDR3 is TGTGCCAGCAGCGCTGGCCCAGGTTCAGGCACAGATACGCAGTATTTT. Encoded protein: CASSAGPGSGTDTQYF.

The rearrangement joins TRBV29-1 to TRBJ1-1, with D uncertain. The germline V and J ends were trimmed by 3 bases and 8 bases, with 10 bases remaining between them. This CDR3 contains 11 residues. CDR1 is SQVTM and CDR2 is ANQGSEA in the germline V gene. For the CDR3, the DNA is TGCAGCGTTGAGTTGGGAGAGGAAGCTTTCTTT. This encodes CSVELGEEAFF.